Sequencing of this T cell receptor (beta chain) was carried out in a study of STAT5B mutations in CD4+ large granular lymphocyte leukemia. Clones were read by immunoSEQ multiplex PCR, and TCRdb kept only the in-frame ones, dropping some. The table includes around 29,000 clones, around 80% detected once. A single count supports this clone. Sequencing was performed on CD4+ T cells from blood buffy coats. The source of this sequence is a human donor in good health.

The DNA for the CDR3 is TGTGCCAGCTCACCACCCGGGGACTACGAGCAGTACTTC. Translating gives CASSPPGDYEQYF. The chain carries TRBV18 and TRBJ2-7; perhaps TRBD2 as D (5 bases). This CDR3 spans 13 amino acids. Deletions cut 0 bases from V and 3 bases from J, with 6 bases between. Germline CDR1 and CDR2: KGHSH and LQKENI. Looking up the rest from reference TRBV18 and TRBJ2-7 gives the full variable domain: NAGVMQNPRHLVRRRGQEARLRCSPMKGHSHVYWYRQLPEEGLKFMVYLQKENIIDESGMPKERFSAEFPKEGPSILRIQQVVRGDSAAYFCASSPPGDYEQYFGPGTRLTVT.